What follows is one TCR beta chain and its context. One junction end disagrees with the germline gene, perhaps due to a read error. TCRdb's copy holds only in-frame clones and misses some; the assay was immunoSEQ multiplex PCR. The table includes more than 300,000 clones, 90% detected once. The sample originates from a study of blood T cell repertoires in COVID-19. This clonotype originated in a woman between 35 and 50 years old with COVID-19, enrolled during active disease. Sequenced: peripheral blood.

CDR3 loop: CASSSGQGGRSDF. The CDR3 bases are TGTGCCAGCAGCTCGGGGCAGGGAGGGAGGTCGGACTTC. V usage is TRBV11-2 and J usage is TRBJ2-4; 7 positions agree with TRBD2. CDR3 length equals 13 residues. Looked up from germline, CDR1 is SGHAT and CDR2 is FQNNGV. Variable domain in full (rest from reference TRBV11-2 and TRBJ2-4): EAGVAQSPRYKIIEKRQSVAFWCNPISGHATLYWYQQILGQGPKLLIQFQNNGVVDDSQLPKDRFSAERLKGVDSTLKIQPAKLEDSAVYLCASSSGQGGRSDFGAGTRLSVL.